A single sample gave rise to the 24 T cell receptor beta chains below, sequenced in a study of Ad26.COV2.S vaccination and SARS-CoV-2 variants. Regarding treatment: some 20 received Ad26.COV2.S at low or high dose, single or two shots; 5 received placebo; per-sample allocation not given. Sampling happened 63 days after the first vaccine or placebo injection. The protocol was immunoSEQ multiplex PCR, while the TCRdb copy is restricted to in-frame clones and leaves out a portion. The data contain roughly 300,000 clones, less than 90% of them singletons. This specimen consisted of peripheral blood, obtained in a trial of Ad26.COV2.S vaccine versus placebo. The receptors derive from a person aged 18-60 years who received the Ad26.COV2.S COVID-19 vaccine or a placebo.

The chain combines TRBV7-2 with TRBJ1-4; D gene uncertain. Germline CDR1 SGHTA, CDR2 FQGNSA. The CDR3 has 15 residues. V lost 1 base to trimming and J lost 4 bases, with 10 bases between them. CDR3 region: CASSLGAAYNEKLFF. The CDR3 coding sequence is TGTGCCAGCAGCTTAGGGGCGGCTTATAATGAAAAACTGTTTTTT.

The sample holds a few counts of this clone. The chain couples TRBV5-5 to TRBJ2-7; 9 positions match TRBD1. The CDR3 loop spans 17 amino acids. Germline CDR1 reads SGHKS; CDR2 reads YYEKEE (reference sequence). The ends lost 1 base at V and 5 bases at J; junction bases unmatched: 13. CDR3 coding DNA: TGTGCCAGCAGCTTGCGGTTAGCCGGGACAGGGATTAACGAGCAGTACTTC. Translated: CASSLRLAGTGINEQYF.

The chain employs TRBV6-4 and TRBJ2-3; either TRBD1 or TRBD2 may fit D (5 bases each). Germline lookup yields CDR1 MRHNA and CDR2 SNTAGT. The CDR3 runs 13 residues. Trimming shortened V by 5 bases and J by 5 bases, and 11 bases separated the two germline ends. The CDR3 sequence: CASSRDPRDTQYF. CDR3 nucleotides: TGTGCCAGCAGTCGGGACCCTCGAGATACGCAGTATTTT.

V is TRBV5-1 and J is TRBJ2-1; D might be TRBD2 (7 bases). CDR1 is SGHRS, CDR2 YFSETQ, per germline. This CDR3 contains 15 residues. V was shortened by 4 bases and J by 7 bases, with 18 bases between the two germline ends. DNA of the CDR3: TGCGCCAGCAGCCCACTTCAGGGGCGGGAGAATGAGCAGTTCTTC. Its translation: CASSPLQGRENEQFF.

This rearrangement joins TRBV6-5 to TRBJ1-3, with TRBD1 as a possible D gene (5 bases). This CDR3 has 12 amino acids. In germline, CDR1 is MNHEY, CDR2 SVGAGI. V was cut by 4 bases and J by 7 bases, with 8 bases left in between. The CDR3 DNA sequence: TGTGCCAGCAGTTCAGGGAGGAACACCATATATTTT. This translates into CASSSGRNTIYF.

The genes are TRBV6-5 and TRBJ2-1, with D perhaps TRBD2 (6 bases). The germline CDR1 and CDR2 sequences are MNHEY and SVGAGI. This CDR3 has 15 residues. Trimming cost V 5 bases and J 0 bases, with 11 bases left between them. The CDR3 coding sequence is TGTGCCAGCAGTCCGGACGGGAGCTCCTACAATGAGCAGTTCTTC. This translates into CASSPDGSSYNEQFF.

This chain joins TRBV30 and TRBJ2-1; the D is unclear. V lost 2 bases to trimming and J lost 6 bases, with 8 bases between them. Germline CDR1 is GTSNPN and CDR2 is SVGIG (reference sequence). This CDR3 comprises 12 residues. The CDR3 protein is CAWSSGTNEQFF. CDR3 nucleotide sequence: TGTGCCTGGAGTTCGGGTACCAATGAGCAGTTCTTC.

The V call is TRBV28, the J call TRBJ1-1; unclear D gene. The V end lost 5 bases, the J end lost 3 bases, and 13 bases lay between the germline ends. Per the germline V gene, CDR1 is MDHEN and CDR2 is SYDVKM. The CDR3 has 14 amino acids. Here the CDR3 reads CASSRPRGYTEAFF. DNA of the CDR3: TGTGCCAGCAGTCGTCCGCGGGGATACACTGAAGCTTTCTTT.

The CDR3 region has the DNA TGTGCCAGCAGCTTAGGGGCCCCCCGAACGGATACGCAGTATTTT. Its translation is CASSLGAPRTDTQYF. The rearrangement links TRBV11-1 to TRBJ2-3; D is uncertain. The germline gives CDR1 SGHAT, CDR2 FQDESV (reference sequence). The CDR3 runs to 15 residues. Trimming took off 1 base at V and 6 bases at J, with 14 bases between the two ends.

The rearrangement uses TRBV7-9 and TRBJ1-3; D is uncertain. Trimming took off 1 base at V and 2 bases at J, with 3 bases between the two ends. The germline CDR1 and CDR2 sequences are SEHNR and FQNEAQ (reference sequence). The CDR3 runs 13 residues. The DNA of the CDR3 is TGTGCCAGCAGCTTAGATCCTGGAAACACCATATATTTT. This translates into CASSLDPGNTIYF.

The J gene is TRBJ1-5, the V gene TRBV7-2; D not certain. Germline V gene sequence: CDR1 SGHTA, CDR2 FQGNSA. With 4 bases removed from V and 0 bases from J, the gap between germline ends came to 10 bases. The CDR3 runs 15 residues. The CDR3 loop reads CASSSRTYSNQPQHF. CDR3 bases: TGTGCCAGCAGCTCTAGGACTTATAGCAATCAGCCCCAGCATTTT.

This chain joins TRBV7-9 and TRBJ1-1; 7 bases map to TRBD1. Germline-derived CDR1 and CDR2 are SEHNR and FQNEAQ (reference sequence). CDR3 size: 14 residues. Trimming at V came to 5 bases and at J to 4 bases, leaving 7 bases not matched to a gene. The CDR3 sequence is CASSLQGWSTEAFF. The CDR3 bases are TGTGCCAGCAGCCTACAGGGGTGGAGCACTGAAGCTTTCTTT. The full variable domain, completed using reference TRBV7-9 and TRBJ1-1, is DTGVSQNPRHKITKRGQNVTFRCDPISEHNRLYWYRQTLGQGPEFLTYFQNEAQLEKSRLLSDRFSAERPKGSFSTLEIQRTEQGDSAMYLCASSLQGWSTEAFFGQGTRLTVV.

The genes are TRBV14 and TRBJ1-2, with D possibly matching TRBD1 (6 bases). Germline CDR1 is SGHDN and CDR2 is FVKESK. V lost 0 bases and J 6 bases, leaving 20 bases between the germline ends. CDR3 length: 17 residues. The CDR3 here is CASSQDGLMGRTDGYTF. Written as DNA, the CDR3 is TGTGCCAGCAGCCAAGATGGGTTGATGGGAAGGACAGATGGCTACACCTTC.

The chain uses TRBV19 and TRBJ2-1, with 8 bases matching TRBD2. In germline, CDR1 is LNHDA, CDR2 SQIVND (reference sequence). V dropped 6 bases and J dropped 7; count of bases not matched to a gene: 14. The CDR3 loop spans 16 amino acids. The CDR3 reads CASRGSGSVRQNEQFF. The CDR3 region has the DNA TGTGCCAGTAGGGGAAGCGGGAGCGTCCGCCAGAATGAGCAGTTCTTC.

The chain combines TRBV6-5 with TRBJ1-4; 9 bases are shared with TRBD1. CDR1 and CDR2 from the germline V gene are MNHEY and SVGAGI. J was trimmed by 8 bases and V by 4 bases; bases with no gene match: 5. CDR3 length: 14 residues. In DNA, the CDR3 is TGTGCCAGCAGTTTAGGACAGGGGTTCGAAAAACTGTTTTTT. This gives the protein CASSLGQGFEKLFF.

The genes are TRBV6-5 and TRBJ1-4; tentative D call: TRBD1 (6 bases). V shed 6 bases and J shed 8 bases, with 16 bases lying between them. Germline CDR1 and CDR2: MNHEY and SVGAGI. The length of the CDR3 is 14 residues. The CDR3 DNA reads as TGTGCCAGCAGACGGACAGTCGGGGTCGAAAAACTGTTTTTT. This gives the protein CASRRTVGVEKLFF.

V and J are TRBV28 and TRBJ1-4; unclear D gene. The length of the CDR3 is 16 residues. Trimming removed 4 bases from V and 5 bases from J, with 17 bases in between. CDR1 and CDR2 (germline): MDHEN, SYDVKM. CDR3 nucleotide sequence: TGTGCCAGCAGTTCACCCGGCCACAGCTACAATGAAAAACTGTTTTTT. Its protein is CASSSPGHSYNEKLFF.

V gene TRBV28 combines with J gene TRBJ1-2, with 8 bases fitting TRBD1. Germline V CDR1 and CDR2: MDHEN, SYDVKM. V lost 2 bases to trimming and J lost 4 bases; unmatched junction nucleotides: 3. This CDR3 is 14 amino acids long. DNA of the CDR3: TGTGCCAGCAGTTTAGGGACAGGAAGCTATGGCTACACCTTC. Amino acid sequence: CASSLGTGSYGYTF.

V usage is TRBV3-1 (or the pseudogene TRBV3-2) and J usage is TRBJ2-7; D gene uncertain. This CDR3 is 12 amino acids long. Looked up from germline, CDR1 is LGHDT and CDR2 is YNNKEL (reference sequence). The ends were cut back, 1 base at V and 7 bases at J, with 8 bases in the middle. CDR3 sequence: CASSQVAAEQYF. For the CDR3, the DNA is TGTGCCAGCAGCCAAGTTGCGGCAGAGCAGTACTTC.

In DNA, the CDR3 is TGTGCCTGTGACAGGGGTATCGATGAAAAACTGTTTTTT. Protein: CACDRGIDEKLFF. The chain is built from TRBV30 and TRBJ1-4, with TRBD1 matching over 8 bases. V was pared by 6 bases and J by 6 bases, with 6 bases of the junction left unmatched. The CDR3 contains 13 residues. Germline values: CDR1 GTSNPN, CDR2 SVGIG (reference sequence).

The chain carries TRBV3-1 (or the pseudogene TRBV3-2) and TRBJ1-2; D ambiguous. Per germline, CDR1 LGHDT and CDR2 YNNKEL (reference sequence). Trimming left V 1 base short and J 6 bases short, with 12 bases between. CDR3 length equals 14 residues. The CDR3 loop reads CASSQGARVDGYTF. The DNA of the CDR3 is TGTGCCAGCAGCCAAGGGGCCCGGGTCGATGGCTACACCTTC.

The chain joins TRBV4-2 to TRBJ1-1; D is possibly TRBD1 (5 bases). Trimming left V 0 bases short and J 4 bases short, with 6 bases between. The CDR3 spans 13 residues. Germline CDR1 is LGHNA and CDR2 is YNFKEQ. The CDR3 DNA reads TGTGCCAGCAGCCAAGAGGGGGTCACTGAAGCTTTCTTT. Translated, it gives CASSQEGVTEAFF.

This clone was seen only once. The chain links TRBV6-6 to TRBJ1-6; D perhaps matches TRBD1 (5 bases). The CDR3 runs to 13 residues. Germline-derived CDR1 and CDR2 are MNHNY and SVGAGI (reference sequence). Trimming took off 6 bases at V and 7 bases at J, with 10 bases between the two ends. The CDR3 is CASRLAGNSPLHF. The DNA of the CDR3 is TGTGCCAGCAGGCTGGCAGGGAATTCACCCCTCCACTTT.

The rearrangement uses TRBV7-3 and TRBJ2-2; D is uncertain. The CDR3 length is 12 residues. V lost 5 bases and J lost 6, with 7 bases in between. Germline V gene data show CDR1 as SGHTA and CDR2 as FQGTGA. This CDR3 reads CASSPPAGELFF. CDR3 in DNA: TGTGCCAGCAGCCCTCCGGCCGGGGAGCTGTTTTTT.